Listed below are T cell receptor beta chains from one sample, sequenced in a study of blood T cell repertoires in COVID-19. Data came from immunoSEQ multiplex PCR; TCRdb stores just in-frame clones and leaves some out. This sample has roughly 71,000 clones, with roughly 85% found just once. The source material was peripheral blood. The source of these receptors is a woman of 80 years or more with acute or convalescent COVID-19. Each CDR3 is given with its conserved first and last residue.

j_call: TRBJ1-1
cdr3_length: 15
v_call: TRBV6-5
cdr3_aa: CASFYTGQVNTEAFF

j_call: TRBJ2-3
cdr3_length: 15
v_call: TRBV14
cdr3_aa: CASRPPLSSTDTQYF

j_call: TRBJ2-2
cdr3_length: 17
v_call: TRBV9
cdr3_aa: CASSRERELARPGELFF

j_call: TRBJ1-2
cdr3_length: 14
v_call: TRBV6-1
cdr3_aa: CASSEGPSYYGYTF

j_call: TRBJ1-2
cdr3_length: 15
v_call: TRBV10-3
cdr3_aa: CAISGQGTEIYGYTF

j_call: TRBJ1-5
cdr3_length: 15
v_call: TRBV19
cdr3_aa: CASTPQGTSNQPQHF

j_call: TRBJ2-5
cdr3_length: 13
v_call: TRBV11-2
cdr3_aa: CASSLGGAETQYF

j_call: TRBJ2-3
cdr3_length: 17
v_call: TRBV5-8
cdr3_aa: CASSLSSGGPSTDTQYF

j_call: TRBJ2-2
cdr3_length: 12
v_call: TRBV7-3
cdr3_aa: CASSSSVGELFF

j_call: TRBJ1-4
cdr3_length: 15
v_call: TRBV19
cdr3_aa: CASRRGAATNEKLFF

j_call: TRBJ2-2
cdr3_length: 12
v_call: TRBV7-3
cdr3_aa: CASSLETGELFF

j_call: TRBJ2-7
cdr3_length: 15
v_call: TRBV5-4
cdr3_aa: CASSLVPGGSYEQYF

j_call: TRBJ1-2
cdr3_length: 14
v_call: TRBV30
cdr3_aa: CAWRSWGGSYGYTF

j_call: TRBJ2-6
cdr3_length: 18
v_call: TRBV5-5
cdr3_aa: CASSLVGTGEPGANVLTF

j_call: TRBJ2-3
cdr3_length: 15
v_call: TRBV29-1
cdr3_aa: CSVVTPERSTDTQYF

j_call: TRBJ2-7
cdr3_length: 14
v_call: TRBV19
cdr3_aa: CASSGQSPPYEQYF

j_call: TRBJ1-1
cdr3_length: 17
v_call: TRBV3-1/TRBV3-2
cdr3_aa: CASSPELAAGLNTEAFF

j_call: TRBJ2-5
cdr3_length: 15
v_call: TRBV13
cdr3_aa: CASSHFLGPGETQYF

j_call: TRBJ1-1
cdr3_length: 15
v_call: TRBV7-3
cdr3_aa: CASSALTGRWTEAFF

j_call: TRBJ2-5
cdr3_length: 17
v_call: TRBV9
cdr3_aa: CASSVAMGAGVPETQYF

j_call: TRBJ2-2
cdr3_length: 16
v_call: TRBV7-9
cdr3_aa: CASSILTGTRGGELFF

j_call: TRBJ2-7
cdr3_length: 15
v_call: TRBV11-2
cdr3_aa: CASSLDSRSSYEQYF